This T cell receptor beta chain was profiled in a study of shared clonotypes between healthy human individuals. Sequencing was performed with immunoSEQ multiplex PCR; in TCRdb, only in-frame clones are kept and a portion is missing. The sample includes roughly 700,000 clones, 90% of them seen just once. The CDR3 is 15 amino acids. The germline V gene encodes CDR1 SNHLY and CDR2 FYNNEI. The V segment lost 6 bases and the J segment 2 bases; nucleotides outside the gene matches: 4. V is TRBV2 and J is TRBJ2-7, with 13 nucleotides matching TRBD2. The receptor comes from a man aged 18 to 29 in good health. Some clones in this sample may be carry-over from other donors' samples. The sequenced material came from memory CD8+ T cells from PBMCs. Sample subset: CD45RO+ cells pooled with CCR7-negative TemRA cells. The CDR3 nucleotides read TGTGCCAGCAGCGAGGGGACTAGCGGGGCCTACGAGCAGTACTTC. Its translation is CASSEGTSGAYEQYF.